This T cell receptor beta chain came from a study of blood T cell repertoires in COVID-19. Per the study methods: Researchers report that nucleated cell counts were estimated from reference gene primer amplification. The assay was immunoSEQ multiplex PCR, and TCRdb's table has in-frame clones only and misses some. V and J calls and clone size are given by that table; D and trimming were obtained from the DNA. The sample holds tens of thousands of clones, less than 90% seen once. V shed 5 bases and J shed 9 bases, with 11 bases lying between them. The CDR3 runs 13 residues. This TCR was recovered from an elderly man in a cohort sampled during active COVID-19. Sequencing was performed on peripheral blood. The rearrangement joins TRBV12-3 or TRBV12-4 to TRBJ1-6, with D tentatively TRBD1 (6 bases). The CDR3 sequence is CASSATGFSPLHF. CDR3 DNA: TGTGCCAGCAGTGCAACAGGGTTTTCACCCCTCCACTTT.